The TCR beta chain described here comes from a study of T cell changes during pregnancy in multiple sclerosis. V dropped 5 bases and J dropped 4 bases, with 9 bases sitting between them. Germline CDR1 and CDR2: SGHNT and YENEEA. The CDR3 is 13 amino acids. Method: immunoSEQ multiplex PCR; TCRdb's copy keeps in-frame clones and lacks some. The data show around 56,000 clones, approximately 91% seen once. The receptor comes from a female donor with multiple sclerosis, enrolled in a pregnancy study. The sequencing used peripheral blood, collected after pregnancy. V usage is TRBV11-3 and J usage is TRBJ2-1, with D possibly being TRBD1 (6 bases). This CDR3 is CASSTDRYNEQFF. For the CDR3, the DNA is TGTGCCAGCAGCACGGACAGATACAATGAGCAGTTCTTC.